The rows below give T cell receptor beta chains drawn from one sample of a study of shared clonotypes between healthy human individuals. TCRdb keeps only in-frame clones here, not all; method: immunoSEQ multiplex PCR. This repertoire shows some 2,100,000 clones, approximately 96% found once; its top ten account for roughly 0.13%. Sequencing was done on a sample of naive CD4+ T cells sorted from blood. These receptors were obtained from a man younger than 35 in good health. Each CDR3 is given with its conserved first and last residue. A D gene is named only where the DNA matches it firmly. Size is omitted from some rows. Given values are once, few, many or a class for expanded clones.

>TRBD2|TRBJ2-1|TRBV4-2|-
TGTGCCAGCAGCCAAGATCTGGCGAGCGGGACCAATGAGCAGTTCTTC
CASSQDLASGTNEQFF
>-|TRBJ2-3|TRBV11-2|-
TGTGCCAGCGGTGGGGGACTCATCACAGATACGCAGTATTTT
CASGGGLITDTQYF
>-|TRBJ2-3|TRBV5-6|-
TGTGCCAGCAGCACGAAAACGGTGGGAACGTCAGATACGCAGTATTTT
CASSTKTVGTSDTQYF
>-|TRBJ2-1|TRBV30|-
TGTGCCTGGAGTGTACTCAATGAGCAGTTCTTC
CAWSVLNEQFF
>-|TRBJ2-7|TRBV7-9|-
TGTGCCAGCAGCTTAAATCAGGGGAACCCCTCCGAGCAGTACTTC
CASSLNQGNPSEQYF
>-|TRBJ2-5|TRBV5-8|-
TGTGCCAGCAGTTCCTGGACGGGAGAGACCCAGTACTTC
CASSSWTGETQYF
>TRBD1|TRBJ2-1|TRBV5-1|-
TGCGCCAGCAGCTTGGCTGGGACAGTCTACAATGAGCAGTTCTTC
CASSLAGTVYNEQFF
>-|TRBJ2-7|TRBV29-1|-
TGCAGCGTGAACCGGGCGTCCGAGCAGTACTTC
CSVNRASEQYF
>TRBD2|TRBJ2-7|TRBV11-2|-
TGTGCCAGCAGCTACCCGGGACTAGCCTACGAGCAGTACTTC
CASSYPGLAYEQYF
>TRBD1|TRBJ2-7|TRBV5-4|-
TGTGCCAGCAGCTTACAGGGGAAAGGATCCTACGAGCAGTACTTC
CASSLQGKGSYEQYF
>-|TRBJ2-3|TRBV5-6|-
TGTGCCAGCAGCTTGGACCAAGTATTCTCAGATACGCAGTATTTT
CASSLDQVFSDTQYF
>-|TRBJ2-5|TRBV7-7|-
TGTGCTAGCAGCTTAGACGGGCGGAGAGGGGAGGAGACCCAGTACTTC
CASSLDGRRGEETQYF
>-|TRBJ2-7|TRBV30|-
TGTGCCTGGAGGCTTGAGGGGTTCCCCTACGAGCAGTACTTC
CAWRLEGFPYEQYF
>-|TRBJ1-5|TRBV6-4|once
TGTGCCAGCAGTGAAGGGGGAAAGGGTCAGCCCCAGCATTTT
CASSEGGKGQPQHF
>-|TRBJ2-1|TRBV7-2|-
TGTGCCAGCAGCTTCGACCGGAACTCCTACAATGAGCAGTTCTTC
CASSFDRNSYNEQFF
>TRBD1|TRBJ1-2|TRBV6-5|-
TGTGCCAGCAGTTACTTGGGTGGACAGGCCTATGGCTACACCTTC
CASSYLGGQAYGYTF
>-|TRBJ1-4|TRBV27|-
TGTGCCAGCAAGCGGAGGCAGGGAGATAGTGAAAAACTGTTTTTT
CASKRRQGDSEKLFF